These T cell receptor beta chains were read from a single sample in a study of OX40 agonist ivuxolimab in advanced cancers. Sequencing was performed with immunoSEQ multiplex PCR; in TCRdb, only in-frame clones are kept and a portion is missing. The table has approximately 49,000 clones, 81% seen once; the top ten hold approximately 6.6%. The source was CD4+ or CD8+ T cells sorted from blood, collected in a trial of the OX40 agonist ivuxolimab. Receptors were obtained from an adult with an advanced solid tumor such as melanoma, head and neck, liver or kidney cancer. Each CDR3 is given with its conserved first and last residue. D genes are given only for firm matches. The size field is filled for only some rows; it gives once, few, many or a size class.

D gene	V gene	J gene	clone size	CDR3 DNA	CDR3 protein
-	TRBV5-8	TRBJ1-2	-	TGTGCCAGCAGCTTCGCCCTAAATGGCTACACCTTC	CASSFALNGYTF
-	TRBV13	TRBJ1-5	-	TGTGCCAGCAGTCTAGGGCAGAATAGCAATCAGCCCCAGCATTTT	CASSLGQNSNQPQHF
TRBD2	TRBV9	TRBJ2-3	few	TGTGCCAGCAGCGTAGGGCGGGAGCGTAGCACAGATACGCAGTATTTT	CASSVGRERSTDTQYF
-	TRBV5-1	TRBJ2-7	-	TGCGCCAGCAGCCCCTACGAAGGAGGGACCCACCTCTACGAGCAGTACTTC	CASSPYEGGTHLYEQYF
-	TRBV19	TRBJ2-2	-	TGTGCCAGTAGTATCGGCGGGGAGCTGTTTTTT	CASSIGGELFF
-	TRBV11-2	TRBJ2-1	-	TGTGCCAGCGGCGCAGGTGACTACAATGAGCAGTTCTTC	CASGAGDYNEQFF
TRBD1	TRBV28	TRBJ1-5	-	TGTGCCAGCAGTCATGACAGGGAGGTTGGTCAGCCCCAGCATTTT	CASSHDREVGQPQHF
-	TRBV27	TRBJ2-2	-	TGTGCCAGCAGTTACATAGGTGCCGGGGAGCTGTTTTTT	CASSYIGAGELFF
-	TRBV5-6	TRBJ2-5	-	TGTGCCAGCACCCGAAAAGAGGGTCGGAAAGAGACCCAGTACTTC	CASTRKEGRKETQYF
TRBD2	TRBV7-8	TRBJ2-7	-	TGTGCCAGCAGCTTAGAAGGCGGGAGCTTCTACGAGCAGTACTTC	CASSLEGGSFYEQYF
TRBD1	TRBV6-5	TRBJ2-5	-	TGTGCCAGCAGCTGGGGACAGCGTCAAGAGACCCAGTACTTC	CASSWGQRQETQYF
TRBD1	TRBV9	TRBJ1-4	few	TGTGCCAGCAGCGTTGGGACAGGGGGGCCAACTAATGAAAAACTGTTTTTT	CASSVGTGGPTNEKLFF
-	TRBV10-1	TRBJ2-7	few	TGCGCCAGTGGGACTTCTAACTCCTACGAGCAGTACTTC	CASGTSNSYEQYF
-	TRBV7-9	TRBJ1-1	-	TGTGCCAGCAGCTTTCAAGGGGAGAACACTGAAGCTTTCTTT	CASSFQGENTEAFF
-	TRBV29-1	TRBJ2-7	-	TGCAGCGTTGAAGGGAGGGGCACCTCCTACGAGCAGTACTTC	CSVEGRGTSYEQYF
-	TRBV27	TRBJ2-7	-	TGTGCCAGCAGTTTGACAGGTCTCTCCTACGAGCAGTACTTC	CASSLTGLSYEQYF
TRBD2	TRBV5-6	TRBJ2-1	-	TGTGCCAGCAGCTTGGGGACTAGCGGGAACCTAGGTGGCAATGAGCAGTTCTTC	CASSLGTSGNLGGNEQFF
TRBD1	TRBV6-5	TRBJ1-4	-	TGTGCCAGCAGTTACTCGACAGGGGGAAAACTGTTTTTT	CASSYSTGGKLFF
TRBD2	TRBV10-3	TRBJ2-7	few	TGTGCCATCAGTGAGGGACTAGCGGGAAACGAGCAGTACTTC	CAISEGLAGNEQYF
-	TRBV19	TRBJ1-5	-	TGTGCCAGTAGTATAATGGTGGGCTATCAGCCCCAGCATTTT	CASSIMVGYQPQHF
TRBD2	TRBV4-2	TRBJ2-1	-	TGTGCCAGCAGCCCTCTAGCGGAGGGTCACCATGAGCAGTTCTTC	CASSPLAEGHHEQFF
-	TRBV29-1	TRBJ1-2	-	TGCAGCGTTGGGACAGAAGGCGGCTACACCTTC	CSVGTEGGYTF
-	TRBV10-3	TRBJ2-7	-	TGTGCCATCAGTGAGTCGACAGCTTACGAGCAGTACTTC	CAISESTAYEQYF
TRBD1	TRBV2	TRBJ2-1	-	TGTGCCAGCAGACAGGGGGGCTACAATGAGCAGTTCTTC	CASRQGGYNEQFF
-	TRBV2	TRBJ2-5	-	TGTGCCAGCAGTGTGAGAGACGTTGAGACCCAGTACTTC	CASSVRDVETQYF
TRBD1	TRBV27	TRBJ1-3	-	TGTGCCAGCAGTTTGGGGACAGGGGGTGGAAACACCATATATTTT	CASSLGTGGGNTIYF
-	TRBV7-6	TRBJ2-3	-	TGTGCCAGCAGCCCCCTAGTTCGGGGGGACACCACAGATACGCAGTATTTT	CASSPLVRGDTTDTQYF
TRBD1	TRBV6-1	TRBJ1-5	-	TGTGCCAGCAGCCCCGAGACAGGGTCTAATCAGCCCCAGCATTTT	CASSPETGSNQPQHF
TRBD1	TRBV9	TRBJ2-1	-	TGTGCCAGCAGCCTCGGACAGGGGGCAAGTGAGCAGTTCTTC	CASSLGQGASEQFF
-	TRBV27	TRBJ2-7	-	TGTGCCAGCAGTTTAGGGATCTCCTACGAGCAGTACTTC	CASSLGISYEQYF
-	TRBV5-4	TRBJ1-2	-	TGTGCCAGCAGCCTGGAGGTAGGGGCGGTGGGCTACACCTTC	CASSLEVGAVGYTF
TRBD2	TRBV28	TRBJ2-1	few	TGTGCCAGCAGTTTATCTAGCGGGAACAATGAGCAGTTCTTC	CASSLSSGNNEQFF
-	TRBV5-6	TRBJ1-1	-	TGTGCCAGCCGGGGGGAGCGGTACACTGAAGCTTTCTTT	CASRGERYTEAFF
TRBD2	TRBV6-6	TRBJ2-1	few	TGTGCCAGCAGGCTAGCGGGGGCTTACAATGAGCAGTTCTTC	CASRLAGAYNEQFF
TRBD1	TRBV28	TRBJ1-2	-	TGTGCCAGCCTTGGACAGGTGGGGGGGTACTTCGGCTACACCTTC	CASLGQVGGYFGYTF
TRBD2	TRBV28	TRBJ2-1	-	TGTGCCAGCAGGGTTAGCGGGGGCGCTTGGGGTGAGCAGTTCTTC	CASRVSGGAWGEQFF
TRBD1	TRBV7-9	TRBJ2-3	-	TGTGCCACGGGACAGGGATACACAGATACGCAGTATTTT	CATGQGYTDTQYF
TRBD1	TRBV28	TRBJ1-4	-	TGTGCCAGCAGTTTGACAGGGTTCGAAAAACTGTTTTTT	CASSLTGFEKLFF
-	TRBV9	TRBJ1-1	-	TGTGCCAGCAGCGTAGGGCAGGAAAGCTCTGAAGCTTTCTTT	CASSVGQESSEAFF
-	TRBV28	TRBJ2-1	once	TGTGCCAGCAGTTTTAAAACGACAAGCGATGAGCAGTTCTTC	CASSFKTTSDEQFF
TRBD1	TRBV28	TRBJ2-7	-	TGTGCCAGCAGTTCCCCCAGACAGGGTTTAAGTTACGAGCAGTACTTC	CASSSPRQGLSYEQYF
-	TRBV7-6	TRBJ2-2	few	TGTGCCAGCAGCTTGGGGTCTTTCGGGGAGCTGTTTTTT	CASSLGSFGELFF
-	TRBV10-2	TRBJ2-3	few	TGCGCCAGCATCGGACTGGAGGATACGCAGTATTTT	CASIGLEDTQYF
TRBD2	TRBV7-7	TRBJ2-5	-	TGTGCCAGCAGCTTGCTGGGAGGGAGAGAGACCCAGTACTTC	CASSLLGGRETQYF
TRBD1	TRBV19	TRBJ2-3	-	TGTGCCAGTAGCGGACAGGGGGGTGCAGATACGCAGTATTTT	CASSGQGGADTQYF